What follows are 19 T cell receptor beta chains derived from one specimen sequenced in a study of blood T cell repertoires in COVID-19. Sequencing used immunoSEQ multiplex PCR; TCRdb keeps in-frame clones, though not all of them. This sample yields 120,000 to 150,000 clones, of which about 85% are seen a single time; about 4% belongs to the top ten. Sequenced sample: PBMCs or T cells enriched from blood (not recorded which). These receptors were obtained from a woman between 35 and 50 years old who had been exposed to COVID-19.

The chain uses TRBV9 and TRBJ2-6; the match to TRBD1 covers 9 bases. J was trimmed by 4 bases and V by 3 bases; bases with no gene match: 14. The CDR3 is made up of 19 amino acids. The germline V gene has CDR1 SGDLS and CDR2 YYNGEE. As DNA, the CDR3 is TGTGCCAGCAGCGCCAGTCGTTGGGACAGGGTGCGGGGGGCCAACGTCCTGACTTTC. Translation: CASSASRWDRVRGANVLTF.

This clone was counted between two and nine times. The rearrangement uses TRBV24-1 and TRBJ1-5, with D maybe TRBD1 (6 bases). V was clipped by 4 bases and J by 11 bases, with 17 bases between them. The germline gives CDR1 KGHDR, CDR2 SFDVKD. This CDR3 has 14 amino acids. This CDR3 is CATSESGQNMAQHF. The DNA of the CDR3 is TGTGCCACCAGTGAGTCGGGACAAAACATGGCCCAGCATTTT.

The genes are TRBV29-1 and TRBJ1-1; TRBD1 agrees at 7 bases. After removal of 5 bases from V and 1 base from J, the junction contained 4 bases not matched to a gene. The germline V gene encodes CDR1 SQVTM and CDR2 ANQGSEA. This CDR3 is 13 amino acids long. The CDR3 protein is CSVLTGSNTEAFF. The CDR3 coding sequence is TGCAGCGTTTTGACAGGGTCGAACACTGAAGCTTTCTTT.

The chain has TRBV28 and TRBJ1-6; D unclear. The CDR3 runs to 12 residues. Per germline, CDR1 MDHEN and CDR2 SYDVKM. Trimming stripped 6 bases from V and 7 bases from J, with 7 bases between. Here the CDR3 DNA reads TGTGCCAGCAGAGCTACCAATTCACCCCTCCACTTT. Its protein is CASRATNSPLHF. The full variable domain, its missing parts supplied by reference TRBV28 and TRBJ1-6, is DVKVTQSSRYLVKRTGEKVFLECVQDMDHENMFWYRQDPGLGLRLIYFSYDVKMKEKGDIPEGYSVSREKKERFSLILESASTNQTSMYLCASRATNSPLHFGNGTRLTVT.

The CDR3 DNA reads TGTGCCAGCAGTGAATCCGTCTATGGCTACACCTTC. This encodes CASSESVYGYTF. This chain uses TRBV6-1 with TRBJ1-2; D gene unclear. The germline V gene has CDR1 MNHNS and CDR2 SASEGT. The V and J ends lost 2 bases and 4 bases respectively, with 5 bases between them. CDR3 length: 12 residues.

This chain connects TRBV27 to TRBJ2-6; 7 nucleotides match TRBD1. There are 15 residues in the CDR3. The germline V gene has CDR1 MNHEY and CDR2 SMNVEV (reference sequence). With V trimmed by 5 bases and J by 2 bases, 3 bases remained unmatched. The CDR3 DNA is TGTGCCAGCAGTCGTACAGGGGCTGGGGCCAACGTCCTGACTTTC. Translating it yields CASSRTGAGANVLTF.

Only one count was recorded for this clone. The V and J genes are TRBV9 and TRBJ1-2, with a possible D match to TRBD1 (6 bases). CDR1 is SGDLS and CDR2 is YYNGEE in the germline V gene. This CDR3 comprises 15 residues. Deletions cut 4 bases from V and 5 bases from J, with 18 bases between. The chain's CDR3 is CASSSRTERLYGYTF. In DNA, the CDR3 is TGTGCCAGCAGCTCTCGGACAGAACGCCTTTATGGCTACACCTTC.

The J gene is TRBJ2-1, the V gene TRBV27, with 12 bases that match TRBD2. CDR1 MNHEY and CDR2 SMNVEV come from the germline V gene (reference sequence). Losses at the gene ends were 0 bases for V and 7 bases for J; bases not matched to a gene: 4. The CDR3 runs 16 residues. CDR3 amino acids: CASSLSSSGGANEQFF. Written as DNA, the CDR3 is TGTGCCAGCAGTTTATCGTCTAGCGGGGGGGCGAATGAGCAGTTCTTC.

This rearrangement joins TRBV28 to TRBJ1-6, with no clear D. V lost 2 bases and J 14 bases, leaving 10 bases between the germline ends. The V gene's germline CDR1 is MDHEN and CDR2 SYDVKM. The CDR3 sequence is 12 residues long. Here the CDR3 DNA reads TGTGCCAGCAGTTTACTGGAGGCCGCCCTCCACTTT. Encoded protein: CASSLLEAALHF. Using reference TRBV28 and TRBJ1-6 for the parts outside the CDR3, the full variable domain is DVKVTQSSRYLVKRTGEKVFLECVQDMDHENMFWYRQDPGLGLRLIYFSYDVKMKEKGDIPEGYSVSREKKERFSLILESASTNQTSMYLCASSLLEAALHFGNGTRLTVT.

The J gene is TRBJ1-5, the V gene TRBV6-5, with 7 nucleotides matching TRBD1. Germline CDR1 and CDR2: MNHEY and SVGAGI. V lost 8 bases and J lost 4; bases outside the gene matches: 2. The CDR3 extends over 12 amino acids. CDR3 DNA: TGTGCCAGCCTGACAGGGAATCAGCCCCAGCATTTT. It translates to CASLTGNQPQHF.

The chain has TRBV6-1 and TRBJ1-2; D is uncertain. CDR3 length: 13 residues. V lost 2 bases and J 8 bases, leaving 12 bases between the germline ends. Germline values: CDR1 MNHNS, CDR2 SASEGT. The CDR3 DNA sequence: TGTGCCAGCAGTGAAACTCCTGGGAGAGGCTACACCTTC. This encodes CASSETPGRGYTF.

This chain uses TRBV5-1 with TRBJ1-1; 8 bases map to TRBD1. With V trimmed by 3 bases and J by 1 base, 5 bases remained unmatched. From germline, CDR1 is SGHRS and CDR2 YFSETQ. The CDR3 spans 15 residues. In DNA, the CDR3 is TGCGCCAGCAGCTCAGCCGGGACAGGGAACACTGAAGCTTTCTTT. It translates to CASSSAGTGNTEAFF.

This rearrangement joins TRBV5-5 to TRBJ1-2, with a weak D call TRBD1 (5 bases). This CDR3 comprises 16 residues. From germline, CDR1 is SGHKS and CDR2 YYEKEE (reference sequence). V lost 4 bases and J lost 0, with 16 bases in between. CDR3 coding DNA: TGTGCCAGCAGCCCGGACGGGGGTCGAGCTAACTATGGCTACACCTTC. Translated: CASSPDGGRANYGYTF.

This chain joins TRBV2 and TRBJ1-2; D gene uncertain. CDR3 size: 15 residues. CDR1 and CDR2 from the germline V gene are SNHLY and FYNNEI. V lost 2 bases and J 2 bases, leaving 12 bases between the germline ends. The CDR3: CASSELLRRNYGYTF. The CDR3 region has the DNA TGTGCCAGCAGTGAACTTCTTAGGAGGAACTATGGCTACACCTTC.

The V and J genes are TRBV28 and TRBJ1-2; D is possibly TRBD1 (5 bases). The CDR3 length is 13 residues. Trimming took 8 bases from V and 4 from J, leaving 14 bases between them. Germline V lookup: CDR1 MDHEN, CDR2 SYDVKM. The CDR3 region is CASESIGVYGYTF. The DNA for the CDR3 is TGTGCCAGCGAATCAATAGGGGTCTATGGCTACACCTTC.

The V and J genes are TRBV5-4 and TRBJ1-4, with a tentative D call TRBD1 (6 bases). CDR3 size: 15 residues. Germline V CDR1 and CDR2: SGHNT, YYREEE (reference sequence). Trimming removed 7 bases from V and 5 bases from J, with 18 bases in between. CDR3 sequence: CASGIPTGTNEKLFF. DNA of the CDR3: TGTGCCAGCGGAATCCCGACAGGCACGAATGAAAAACTGTTTTTT.

This chain links TRBV29-1 with TRBJ1-2; TRBD1 matches at 12 bases. This CDR3 has 19 amino acids. Looked up from germline, CDR1 is SQVTM and CDR2 is ANQGSEA. The V gene end was trimmed by 1 base and the J gene end by 0 bases; junction bases not matched to a gene: 12. The CDR3 DNA sequence: TGCAGCGTTGAAGTGCCCAGAGGGGACAGGGGGCCTCCTAACTATGGCTACACCTTC. Translated: CSVEVPRGDRGPPNYGYTF.

The rearrangement uses TRBV4-1 and TRBJ1-2; D gene unclear. Germline CDR1 is MGHRA and CDR2 is YSYEKL. The V end was cut by 3 bases, the J end by 1 base, with 18 bases between. The CDR3 totals 17 residues. CDR3 nucleotide sequence: TGCGCCAGCAGCCACCCCGGGTTTTTGAGGAATAACTATGGCTACACCTTC. Translated, it gives CASSHPGFLRNNYGYTF.

J is TRBJ2-3 and V is TRBV7-2, with 12 nucleotides matching TRBD2. In germline, CDR1 is SGHTA, CDR2 FQGNSA. The CDR3 loop spans 17 amino acids. After removal of 5 bases from V and 0 bases from J, the junction contained 6 bases not matched to a gene. This CDR3 is CASSARTSGVSTDTQYF. The CDR3 DNA reads as TGTGCCAGCAGCGCCAGGACTAGCGGGGTCAGCACAGATACGCAGTATTTT.